This passage covers 6 T cell receptor beta chains from one sample sequenced in a study of blood T cell repertoires in COVID-19. Sequencing was performed with immunoSEQ multiplex PCR; in TCRdb, only in-frame clones are kept and a portion is missing. The table shows tens of thousands of clones, with approximately 84% occurring only once. The material sequenced was peripheral blood. The receptor set was obtained from a human donor in a cohort sampled during active COVID-19.

This clone was recorded only once. V usage is TRBV7-2 and J usage is TRBJ1-1, with 10 bases matching TRBD1. This CDR3 spans 17 amino acids. With 5 bases clipped from V and 5 bases from J, the junction kept 14 bases outside the gene matches. Germline V CDR1 and CDR2: SGHTA, FQGNSA. The CDR3 nucleotides are TGTGCCAGCAGCCTTGGACCCGGGACAGGGGCGGGTACTGAAGCTTTCTTT. Residues: CASSLGPGTGAGTEAFF.

The chain has TRBV4-2 and TRBJ2-1; 11 positions match TRBD2. CDR1 LGHNA and CDR2 YNFKEQ come from the germline V gene. This CDR3 comprises 15 residues. Unmatched junction bases numbered 2, after V lost 1 base and J lost 6 bases. Written as DNA, the CDR3 is TGTGCCAGCAGCCAAGGACTAGCGGGGCTCAATGAGCAGTTCTTC. This translates into CASSQGLAGLNEQFF.

This chain uses TRBV14 with TRBJ2-3, with D possibly matching TRBD2 (6 bases). Germline CDR1 and CDR2: SGHDN and FVKESK. This CDR3 has 16 amino acids. V was pared by 1 base and J by 1 base, with 12 bases between. CDR3 nucleotide sequence: TGTGCCAGCAGCCAAGGAGTCGGCGGGGGCACAGATACGCAGTATTTT. Protein product: CASSQGVGGGTDTQYF.

This chain joins TRBV5-1 and TRBJ2-2, with 8 nucleotides matching TRBD1. V trimming: 0 bases; J trimming: 1 base; junction bases outside the gene matches: 2. Germline values: CDR1 SGHRS, CDR2 YFSETQ. The CDR3 extends over 16 amino acids. DNA for the CDR3: TGCGCCAGCAGCTTGGCTGGGACAGGGAACACCGGGGAGCTGTTTTTT. Its translation: CASSLAGTGNTGELFF.

This chain joins TRBV18 and TRBJ2-6, with 10 bases identical to TRBD1. V lost 2 bases, J lost 4 bases, and 8 bases stayed unmatched. Germline V lookup: CDR1 KGHSH, CDR2 LQKENI. The CDR3 loop spans 18 amino acids. In nucleotides, the CDR3 is TGTGCCAGCTCACCAGTCGCAGACAGGGGGCCAGGGGCCAACGTCCTGACTTTC. Protein sequence: CASSPVADRGPGANVLTF.

J is TRBJ2-2 and V is TRBV27; the D is unclear. This CDR3 has 13 residues. V was cut by 3 bases and J by 7 bases, with 9 bases left in between. CDR1 is MNHEY, CDR2 SMNVEV, per germline (reference sequence). CDR3 bases: TGTGCCAGCAGTTTGTGGCAGAACGGGGAGCTGTTTTTT. This gives the protein CASSLWQNGELFF.